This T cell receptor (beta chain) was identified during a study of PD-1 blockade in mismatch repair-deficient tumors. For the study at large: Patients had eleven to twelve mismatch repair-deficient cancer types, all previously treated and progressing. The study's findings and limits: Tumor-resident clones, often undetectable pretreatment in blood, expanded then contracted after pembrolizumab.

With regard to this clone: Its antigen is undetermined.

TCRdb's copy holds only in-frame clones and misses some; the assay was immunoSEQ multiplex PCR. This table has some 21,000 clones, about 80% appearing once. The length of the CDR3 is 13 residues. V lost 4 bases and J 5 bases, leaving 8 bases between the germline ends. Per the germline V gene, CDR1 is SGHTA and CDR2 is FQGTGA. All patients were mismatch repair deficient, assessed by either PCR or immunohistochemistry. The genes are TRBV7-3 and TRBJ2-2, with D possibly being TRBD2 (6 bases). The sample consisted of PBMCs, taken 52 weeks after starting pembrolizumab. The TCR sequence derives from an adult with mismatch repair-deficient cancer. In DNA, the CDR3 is TGTGCCAGCAGCTCCGGACTAACCGGGGAGCTGTTTTTT. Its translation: CASSSGLTGELFF.